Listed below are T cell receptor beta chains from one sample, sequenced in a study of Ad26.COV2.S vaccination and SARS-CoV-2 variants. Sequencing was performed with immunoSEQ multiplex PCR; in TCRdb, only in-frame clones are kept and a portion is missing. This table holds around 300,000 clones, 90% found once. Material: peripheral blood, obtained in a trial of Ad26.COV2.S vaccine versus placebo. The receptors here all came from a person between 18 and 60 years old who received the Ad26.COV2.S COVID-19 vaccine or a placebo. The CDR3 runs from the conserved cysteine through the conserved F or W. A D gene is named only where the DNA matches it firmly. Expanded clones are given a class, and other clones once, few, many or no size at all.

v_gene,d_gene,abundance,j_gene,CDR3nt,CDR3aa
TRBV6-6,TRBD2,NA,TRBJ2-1,TGTGCCAGCAGTTCCGCTAGCGGGAGGATCGACAATGAGCAGTTCTTC,CASSSASGRIDNEQFF
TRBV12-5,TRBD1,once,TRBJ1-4,TGTGCTAGTGGCCGACAGGGACTTAATGAAAAACTGTTTTTT,CASGRQGLNEKLFF
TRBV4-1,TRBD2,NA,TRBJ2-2,TGCGCCAGCAGCCAAGTAGGGCTAGCGGGAGTCACCGGGGAGCTGTTTTTT,CASSQVGLAGVTGELFF
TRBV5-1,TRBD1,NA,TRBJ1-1,TGCGCCAGCAGCCGCTCCTGGACAGGGGAAGCTTTCTTT,CASSRSWTGEAFF
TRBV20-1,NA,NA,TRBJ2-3,TGCAGCGCCCCGAGCACAGATACGCAGTATTTT,CSAPSTDTQYF
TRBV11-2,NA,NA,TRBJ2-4,TGTGCCAGCAGCTTATGGGGAGCCAAAAACATTCAGTACTTC,CASSLWGAKNIQYF
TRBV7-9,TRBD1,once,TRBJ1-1,TGTGCCAGCACTAGACTCGGGACAGGGTACACTGAAGCTTTCTTT,CASTRLGTGYTEAFF
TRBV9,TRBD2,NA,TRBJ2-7,TGTGCCAGCAGCACCTTAGCGGGGGGGGCCCAGGGCGAGCAGTACTTC,CASSTLAGGAQGEQYF
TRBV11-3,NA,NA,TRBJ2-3,TGTGCCAGCAGTTCTGGGACTGCAGATACGCAGTATTTT,CASSSGTADTQYF
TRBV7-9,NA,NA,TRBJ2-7,TGTGCCAGCAGCCCCCCCCGGGATTCCTACGAGCAGTACTTC,CASSPPRDSYEQYF
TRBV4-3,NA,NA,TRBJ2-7,TGCGCCAGCAGCCAAGATCCCCCCGGGACGTGGAAGTCCTACGAGCAGTACTTC,CASSQDPPGTWKSYEQYF
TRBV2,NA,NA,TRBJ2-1,TGTGCCAGCAGTGAAGGGGGAGACTCCTACAATGAGCAGTTCTTC,CASSEGGDSYNEQFF
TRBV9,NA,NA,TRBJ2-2,TGTGCCAGCACCCAAGGCGTCGGATGGTTCAGCGGGGAGCTGTTTTTT,CASTQGVGWFSGELFF
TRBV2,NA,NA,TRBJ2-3,TGTGCCAGCAGCATGGTAGTAAGCACAGATACGCAGTATTTT,CASSMVVSTDTQYF
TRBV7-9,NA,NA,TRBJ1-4,TGTGCCAGCAGCTTAGTTGAAAGAGGAGAAAAACTGTTTTTT,CASSLVERGEKLFF
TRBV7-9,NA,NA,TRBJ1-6,TGTGCCAGCAGCTTGGGGGAGAATTCACCCCTCCACTTT,CASSLGENSPLHF